Below are 26 T cell receptor beta chains sequenced from a single sample in a study of blood T cell repertoires in COVID-19. TCRdb's copy holds only in-frame clones and misses some; the assay was immunoSEQ multiplex PCR. This sample has about 110,000 clones, with 65% to 80% found just once. The sample was peripheral blood. The receptor set was obtained from a man between 65 and 85 years old with active or convalescent COVID-19.

The chain employs TRBV30 and TRBJ1-2, with D possibly matching TRBD1 (6 bases). Germline V gene lookup returns CDR1 GTSNPN and CDR2 SVGIG (reference sequence). Deletions cut 3 bases from V and 6 bases from J, with 17 bases between. CDR3 length equals 14 residues. The CDR3 region has the DNA TGTGCCTGGAGCCCAGGGGACCGCTATCATGGCTACACCTTC. Translation: CAWSPGDRYHGYTF.

In this sample, this clone turned up a few times. The V and J genes are TRBV14 and TRBJ1-1, with D tentatively TRBD1 (5 bases). The germline V gene has CDR1 SGHDN and CDR2 FVKESK. CDR3 length: 14 amino acids. The ends were cut back, 4 bases at V and 0 bases at J, with 9 bases in the middle. The CDR3 is CASSRQYMNTEAFF. CDR3 DNA: TGTGCCAGCAGCCGACAGTACATGAACACTGAAGCTTTCTTT.

The chain combines TRBV5-1 with TRBJ2-6; 8 bases line up with TRBD2. The CDR3 sequence is 16 residues long. Germline values: CDR1 SGHRS, CDR2 YFSETQ. The V gene end was trimmed by 3 bases and the J gene end by 0 bases; junction bases not matched to a gene: 2. In nucleotides, the CDR3 is TGCGCCAGCAGCTCCCGGGGGGGCTCTGGGGCCAACGTCCTGACTTTC. This sequence encodes CASSSRGGSGANVLTF.

The J gene is TRBJ1-1, the V gene TRBV5-1; D is possibly TRBD1 (6 bases). There are 14 residues in the CDR3. Trimming pared 4 bases from V and 4 bases from J, leaving 14 bases between. The germline V gene has CDR1 SGHRS and CDR2 YFSETQ. The DNA for the CDR3 is TGCGCCAGCAGCCCCGGACAGTCCCTCACTGAAGCTTTCTTT. It specifies CASSPGQSLTEAFF.

The chain is built from TRBV5-1 and TRBJ2-1, with D tentatively TRBD1 (5 bases). V dropped 0 bases and J dropped 1 base, with 5 bases sitting between them. The CDR3 extends over 14 amino acids. Germline CDR1 reads SGHRS; CDR2 reads YFSETQ. CDR3 residues: CASSLGQSYNEQFF. The DNA of the CDR3 is TGCGCCAGCAGCTTGGGACAGTCCTACAATGAGCAGTTCTTC.

V usage is TRBV18 and J usage is TRBJ2-4, with 7 bases identical to TRBD1. This CDR3 is 16 amino acids long. In germline, CDR1 is KGHSH, CDR2 LQKENI. V shed 3 bases, J shed 0 bases, and the junction held 5 bases outside the gene matches. CDR3 protein: CASSPPGQPAKNIQYF. CDR3 sequence (DNA): TGTGCCAGCTCACCGCCGGGACAGCCAGCCAAAAACATTCAGTACTTC.

The chain has TRBV6-2 or TRBV6-3 and TRBJ1-1; the D gene is possibly TRBD1 (6 bases). This CDR3 region has 12 residues. Germline CDR1 is MNHEY and CDR2 is SVGEGT. The V end was cut by 4 bases, the J end by 7 bases, with 10 bases between. CDR3 protein: CASSWPQGEAFF. The CDR3 DNA follows: TGTGCCAGCAGTTGGCCACAGGGTGAAGCTTTCTTT.

The gene calls are TRBV19 and TRBJ2-2; TRBD1 agrees at 7 bases. V shed 9 bases and J 3 bases; nucleotides not matched to a gene: 4. Looked up from germline, CDR1 is LNHDA and CDR2 is SQIVND (reference sequence). The CDR3 covers 13 residues. CDR3: CASRQGYTGELFF. The CDR3 DNA sequence: TGTGCCAGCCGACAGGGCTACACCGGGGAGCTGTTTTTT.

V and J are TRBV19 and TRBJ1-2; TRBD1 might be the D (6 bases). V was pared by 2 bases and J by 6 bases, with 16 bases between. The germline V gene has CDR1 LNHDA and CDR2 SQIVND (reference sequence). The CDR3 is made up of 15 amino acids. For the CDR3, the DNA is TGTGCCAGTAGTATATTCTTGGGCAGGGGCCATGGCTACACCTTC. Protein: CASSIFLGRGHGYTF.

The rearrangement joins TRBV6-1 to TRBJ1-1; 7 positions agree with TRBD1. The germline CDR1 and CDR2 sequences are MNHNS and SASEGT. This CDR3 contains 16 residues. V was clipped by 4 bases and J by 1 base; unmatched bases: 9. The CDR3 DNA sequence: TGTGCCAGCAGTGCAGTGGCAGGGGGAGGGAACACTGAAGCTTTCTTT. This codes for CASSAVAGGGNTEAFF.

This clone was seen only a few times. V gene TRBV27 combines with J gene TRBJ1-4; D might be TRBD1 (6 bases). Looked up from germline, CDR1 is MNHEY and CDR2 is SMNVEV (reference sequence). The CDR3 is 14 amino acids. Trimming removed 8 bases from V and 8 bases from J, with 18 bases in between. In DNA form, the CDR3 reads TGTGCCAGCGGCCGGACAGTGCCTTTAGAAAAACTGTTTTTT. Translating gives CASGRTVPLEKLFF.

In this sample, this clone turned up a few times. Distinct nucleotide sequences in the sample also encode this CDR3. The chain combines TRBV2 with TRBJ1-2; 9 nucleotides align to TRBD1. J lost 2 bases, V lost 8 bases, and 6 bases had no gene match. Germline CDR1 and CDR2: SNHLY and FYNNEI. The CDR3 length is 14 residues. In nucleotides, the CDR3 is TGTGCCAGCCTCCGGGACAGGGCAAACTATGGCTACACCTTC. Protein: CASLRDRANYGYTF.

The chain joins TRBV28 to TRBJ1-4; weak D call: TRBD1 (6 bases). This CDR3 contains 14 residues. V was cut by 8 bases and J by 4 bases, with 14 bases left in between. Per germline, CDR1 MDHEN and CDR2 SYDVKM. The CDR3 is CASLQGYNNEKLFF. CDR3 DNA sequence: TGTGCCAGCCTACAGGGCTATAATAATGAAAAACTGTTTTTT.

The chain links TRBV27 to TRBJ1-1, with 7 nucleotides matching TRBD1. Germline values: CDR1 MNHEY, CDR2 SMNVEV (reference sequence). V gave up 4 bases and J gave up 11 bases; unmatched junction bases: 4. The CDR3 extends over 11 amino acids. CDR3 sequence reads: CASSSNRGAFF. CDR3 in DNA: TGTGCCAGCAGTTCCAACAGGGGCGCTTTCTTT.

This chain uses TRBV30 with TRBJ1-2; D ambiguous. The ends were cut back, 2 bases at V and 8 bases at J, with 12 bases in the middle. Germline CDR1 and CDR2: GTSNPN and SVGIG (reference sequence). The CDR3 runs to 12 residues. The CDR3 loop reads CAWSFQTGGYTF. Written as DNA, the CDR3 is TGTGCCTGGAGTTTCCAGACGGGGGGCTACACCTTC.

The rearrangement links TRBV6-6 to TRBJ1-3; the D gene is possibly TRBD1 (5 bases). The CDR3 loop spans 12 amino acids. Germline CDR1 reads MNHNY; CDR2 reads SVGAGI (reference sequence). The V gene lost 8 bases and the J gene lost 4 bases, with 9 bases spanning the gap. As DNA, the CDR3 is TGTGCCAGCGGCAGGGAAGGAAACACCATATATTTT. Protein product: CASGREGNTIYF.

The gene calls are TRBV30 and TRBJ1-2; perhaps TRBD1 as D (5 bases). The CDR3 sequence is 12 residues long. With 1 base removed from V and 2 bases from J, the gap between germline ends came to 5 bases. The V gene's germline CDR1 is GTSNPN and CDR2 SVGIG (reference sequence). The CDR3 region is CAWSAGNYGYTF. The DNA of the CDR3 is TGTGCCTGGAGTGCAGGGAACTATGGCTACACCTTC.

V and J are TRBV24-1 and TRBJ2-3, with 14 positions matching TRBD2. Trimming cost V 0 bases and J 4 bases; bases outside gene matches: 8. The CDR3 runs 19 residues. CDR1 and CDR2 (germline): KGHDR, SFDVKD. CDR3 loop: CATSDLSGTSGSGADTQYF. The CDR3 DNA follows: TGTGCCACCAGTGATTTGTCCGGGACTAGCGGGAGTGGGGCAGATACGCAGTATTTT.

The genes are TRBV18 and TRBJ1-5; 11 positions agree with TRBD1. The length of the CDR3 is 16 residues. The J segment lost 4 bases and the V segment lost 4 bases, leaving 6 bases of the junction unmatched. Germline CDR1 is KGHSH and CDR2 is LQKENI. CDR3 sequence reads: CASSLAGTGGNQPQHF. The CDR3 DNA is TGTGCCAGCTCACTAGCCGGGACAGGGGGGAATCAGCCCCAGCATTTT.

V and J are TRBV30 and TRBJ1-4, with D tentatively TRBD1 (6 bases). V was trimmed by 3 bases and J by 2 bases, leaving 10 bases between them. CDR1 and CDR2 from the germline V gene are GTSNPN and SVGIG (reference sequence). The CDR3 totals 14 residues. CDR3 protein: CAWSLTGTNEKLFF. DNA for the CDR3: TGTGCCTGGAGCCTTACAGGGACTAATGAAAAACTGTTTTTT.

The chain joins TRBV6-5 to TRBJ2-7; 7 bases are a match to TRBD2. The CDR3 sequence is 12 residues long. CDR1 is MNHEY, CDR2 SVGAGI, per germline. Germline trimming cut 8 bases from V and 7 bases from J; bases unmatched to any gene: 8. The CDR3 sequence: CASRDYGEEQYF. The CDR3 DNA follows: TGTGCCAGCCGGGACTATGGGGAGGAGCAGTACTTC.

The chain employs TRBV11-2 and TRBJ1-1; 9 bases fit TRBD1. Looked up from germline, CDR1 is SGHAT and CDR2 is FQNNGV. There are 15 residues in the CDR3. J was trimmed by 5 bases and V by 1 base; bases with no gene match: 5. CDR3 coding DNA: TGTGCCAGCAGCTTAGGGGGACAGGGAGGGACTGAAGCTTTCTTT. Protein product: CASSLGGQGGTEAFF.

In this sample, this clone turned up a few times. The chain links TRBV9 to TRBJ2-5, with a possible D match to TRBD1 (6 bases). V was shortened by 0 bases and J by 4 bases, with 16 bases between the two germline ends. The CDR3 is made up of 16 amino acids. The germline V gene encodes CDR1 SGDLS and CDR2 YYNGEE. The CDR3 sequence: CASSVEGQSMVETQYF. The CDR3 DNA sequence: TGTGCCAGCAGCGTAGAAGGACAGTCAATGGTAGAGACCCAGTACTTC.

The chain has TRBV5-1 and TRBJ2-5, with 10 nucleotides matching TRBD1. Germline V gives CDR1 SGHRS, CDR2 YFSETQ. V gave up 4 bases and J gave up 4 bases; unmatched junction bases: 7. This CDR3 has 15 amino acids. This CDR3 reads CASSRDRGRGETQYF. The CDR3, as DNA: TGCGCCAGCAGCAGAGACAGGGGGCGAGGAGAGACCCAGTACTTC.

This chain joins TRBV30 and TRBJ2-3; TRBD2 matches at 12 bases. Germline assignment: CDR1 GTSNPN and CDR2 SVGIG (reference sequence). J gave up 3 bases and V 6 bases, and 4 bases lay outside the gene matches. The CDR3 runs 14 residues. This CDR3 reads CACILAGGTDTQYF. CDR3 DNA sequence: TGTGCCTGCATACTAGCGGGGGGTACAGATACGCAGTATTTT. Looking up the rest from reference TRBV30 and TRBJ2-3 gives the full variable domain: SQTIHQWPATLVQPVGSPLSLECTVEGTSNPNLYWYRQAAGRGLQLLFYSVGIGQISSEVPQNLSASRPQDRQFILSSKKLLLSDSGFYLCACILAGGTDTQYFGPGTRLTVL.

This sequence joins TRBV29-1 and TRBJ1-2, with TRBD1 matching 7 bases. This CDR3 has 11 residues. Germline CDR1 SQVTM, CDR2 ANQGSEA. V lost 7 bases, J lost 4 bases, and 3 bases stayed unmatched. The CDR3 loop is CSGGDSYGYTF. CDR3 coding DNA: TGCAGCGGGGGGGACAGCTATGGCTACACCTTC.